The 13 T cell receptor beta chains below were found in one sample sequenced in a study of regulatory T cells in long-lasting Graves disease. Through Arm-PCR of CDR3 regions and iRepertoire HTBI primers, TCR beta libraries were built. TCRdb passed the multiplex PCR reads through MiXCR, listing each CDR3 protein once. The data show over 650,000 distinct CDR3 sequences, with around 30% seen just once and about 42% held by the top ten. As for time point: persistent/refractory GD, antithyroid drugs over 5 years with positive TRAb. There was RNA extracted from PBMCs, and the TCR library was made from it. Sequencing used peripheral blood mononuclear cells (PBMCs), obtained when the disease was refractory, from a patient treated with antithyroid drugs. The receptor source for this set is a female donor with Graves disease.

This chain links TRBV10-2 with TRBJ1-2; D is undetermined. Trimming removed 6 bases at V and 6 bases at J, with 8 bases between. This CDR3 has 11 amino acids. CDR1 is WSHSY and CDR2 is SAAADI in the germline V gene. CDR3 loop: CASSFKDGYTF. The CDR3 DNA follows: TGCGCCAGCAGCTTTAAAGATGGCTACACCTTC.

This clonotype was observed a handful of times. The chain has TRBV10-3 and TRBJ1-2; the D is unclear. The CDR3 is 12 residues long. Germline values: CDR1 ENHRY, CDR2 SYGVKD. The germline V and J ends were trimmed by 4 bases and 9 bases, with 12 bases remaining between them. This CDR3 reads CAISGQRYSYTF. CDR3 in DNA: TGTGCCATCAGTGGTCAGAGGTATAGCTACACCTTC.

This clonotype appeared once. The chain has TRBV7-2 and TRBJ2-3; 10 bases match TRBD2. The J segment lost 3 bases and the V segment lost 1 base, leaving 4 bases of the junction unmatched. Germline assignment: CDR1 SGHTA and CDR2 FQGNSA. This CDR3 region has 16 residues. The CDR3 spells CASSLVLAGVTDTQYF. CDR3 sequence (DNA): TGTGCCAGCAGCTTAGTTCTAGCGGGAGTAACAGATACGCAGTATTTT.

V usage is TRBV7-2 and J usage is TRBJ1-1; no definite D call. CDR3 size: 17 residues. The V gene lost 1 base and the J gene lost 1 base, with 16 bases spanning the gap. CDR1 is SGHTA, CDR2 FQGNSA, per germline. The CDR3, as DNA: TGTGCCAGCAGCTTAGATGCCCCGTGGGTTGCGAACACTGAAGCTTTCTTT. This sequence encodes CASSLDAPWVANTEAFF.

The chain has TRBV12-5 and TRBJ2-1; D gene unclear. V shed 4 bases and J shed 0 bases, with 16 bases lying between them. This CDR3 spans 17 amino acids. Germline CDR1 and CDR2: LGHNT and FRNRAP. The chain's CDR3 is CASGSSVATSSYNEQFF. In nucleotides, the CDR3 is TGTGCTAGTGGTTCCTCCGTAGCCACGAGCTCCTACAATGAGCAGTTCTTC.

The chain's CDR3 is CASSGQGNVPGQPQHF. The CDR3 nucleotides read TGCGCCAGCAGCGGACAGGGGAACGTTCCCGGTCAGCCCCAGCATTTT. This sequence joins TRBV4-1 and TRBJ1-5; 9 nucleotides match TRBD1. The germline V gene encodes CDR1 MGHRA and CDR2 YSYEKL. The ends lost 5 bases at V and 6 bases at J; junction bases unmatched: 11. The CDR3 is made up of 16 amino acids.

The chain carries TRBV15 and TRBJ1-2; 8 bases agree with TRBD1. Germline V gene sequence: CDR1 LNHNV, CDR2 YYDKDF (reference sequence). The trim removed 5 bases at V and 4 bases at J, leaving 6 bases unmatched. This CDR3 is 14 amino acids long. Here the CDR3 DNA reads TGTGCCACCAGCGAGGACAGGGAAACCTATGGCTACACCTTC. Amino acid sequence: CATSEDRETYGYTF.

The chain combines TRBV13 with TRBJ1-4, with D unresolved. CDR1 is PRHDT and CDR2 is FYEKMQ in the germline V gene (reference sequence). The CDR3 consists of 16 residues. V was cut by 0 bases and J by 5 bases, with 13 bases left in between. The CDR3 DNA is TGTGCCAGCAGCTTAGGCCTGGGCCTTAGAAATGAAAAACTGTTTTTT. Encoded protein: CASSLGLGLRNEKLFF.

The rearrangement joins TRBV4-1 to TRBJ1-2; D is unclear. Trimming pared 1 base from V and 5 bases from J, leaving 8 bases between. Germline values: CDR1 MGHRA, CDR2 YSYEKL. The CDR3 contains 13 residues. DNA for the CDR3: TGCGCCAGCAGCCAAGCAAGCAGATATGGCTACACCTTC. It is translated as CASSQASRYGYTF.

This clonotype was counted between two and nine times. This chain joins TRBV6-2 or TRBV6-3 and TRBJ2-2; TRBD2 matches 9 bases. J lost 6 bases, V lost 0 bases, and 14 bases had no gene match. The CDR3 consists of 19 residues. Germline lookup yields CDR1 MNHEY and CDR2 SVGEGT. The CDR3 protein is CASSYSIAGGPRSPGELFF. Written as DNA, the CDR3 is TGTGCCAGCAGTTACTCGATTGCGGGAGGGCCGCGGAGCCCCGGGGAGCTGTTTTTT.

This chain links TRBV9 with TRBJ2-7; 8 bases fit TRBD2. The CDR3 is made up of 15 amino acids. The V gene end was trimmed by 0 bases and the J gene end by 4 bases; junction bases not matched to a gene: 6. Germline V gene data show CDR1 as SGDLS and CDR2 as YYNGEE. The CDR3 DNA follows: TGTGCCAGCAGCGTAGGGGCTAGCGGGTTATACGAGCAGTACTTC. Translation: CASSVGASGLYEQYF.

This clonotype was found a few times. This chain links TRBV12-3 or TRBV12-4 with TRBJ1-5; D may be TRBD1 (6 bases). The CDR3 consists of 13 residues. V lost 3 bases and J 6 bases, leaving 9 bases between the germline ends. CDR3 sequence (DNA): TGTGCCAGCAGTTTGGACAGCTTTCAGCCCCAGCATTTT. Residues: CASSLDSFQPQHF.

V gene TRBV5-1 combines with J gene TRBJ2-1, with D maybe TRBD2 (6 bases). CDR3 size: 15 residues. The V gene lost 0 bases and the J gene lost 3 bases, with 10 bases spanning the gap. Germline V lookup: CDR1 SGHRS, CDR2 YFSETQ. The CDR3: CASSLGLVSYNEQFF. The CDR3 bases are TGCGCCAGCAGCTTGGGACTAGTAAGCTACAATGAGCAGTTCTTC.